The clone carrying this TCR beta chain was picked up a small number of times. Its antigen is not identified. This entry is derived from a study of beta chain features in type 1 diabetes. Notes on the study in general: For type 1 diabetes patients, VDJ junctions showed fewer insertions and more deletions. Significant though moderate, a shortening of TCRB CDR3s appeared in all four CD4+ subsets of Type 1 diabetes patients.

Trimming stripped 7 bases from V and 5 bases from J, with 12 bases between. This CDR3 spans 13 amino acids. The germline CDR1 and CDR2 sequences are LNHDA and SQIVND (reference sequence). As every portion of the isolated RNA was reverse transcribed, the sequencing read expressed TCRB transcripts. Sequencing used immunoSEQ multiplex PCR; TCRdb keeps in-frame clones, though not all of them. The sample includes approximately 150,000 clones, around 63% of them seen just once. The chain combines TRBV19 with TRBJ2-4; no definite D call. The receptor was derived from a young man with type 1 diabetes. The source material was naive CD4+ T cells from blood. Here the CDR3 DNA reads TGTGCCAGTACCGATCCGGGCCAAAACATTCAGTACTTC. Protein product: CASTDPGQNIQYF. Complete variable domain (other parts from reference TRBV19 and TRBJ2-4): DGGITQSPKYLFRKEGQNVTLSCEQNLNHDAMYWYRQDPGQGLRLIYYSQIVNDFQKGDIAEGYSVSREKKESFPLTVTSAQKNPTAFYLCASTDPGQNIQYFGAGTRLSVL.